Reported below is one TCR beta chain. Produced via immunoSEQ multiplex PCR; TCRdb's table is partial and in-frame only. This table holds about 200,000 clones, 84% found once. This entry is derived from a study of blood T cell repertoires in COVID-19. As for the study in general: Sample material is recorded as cDNA or gDNA derived from T cells, B-cell-depleted T cells, or PBMCs.

Trimming shortened V by 6 bases and J by 1 base, and 16 bases separated the two germline ends. The CDR3 sequence is 15 residues long. Per germline, CDR1 WSHSY and CDR2 SAAADI. Those enrolled, adults aged about 18 to 89 years, came from about two dozen US areas. A COVID-19 case had been met by exposed participants during the 2 weeks before study entry. This chain joins TRBV10-2 and TRBJ2-7, with a weak D call TRBD2 (5 bases). This sequence originates from a young woman who had been exposed to COVID-19. Sample: PBMCs or T cells enriched from blood (not recorded which). CDR3 DNA: TGCGCCAGCAGCCTTAAAGGACTGGTTTCCTACGAGCAGTACTTC. Its translation is CASSLKGLVSYEQYF.